This TCR beta chain is from a study of OX40 agonist ivuxolimab in advanced cancers. Study-level background: Under the entry rules, prior anti-PD-1, anti-PD-L1 or anti-CTLA-4 therapy was allowed, and approximately 40% had some.

The CDR3 covers 13 residues. Germline V gene lookup returns CDR1 SEHNR and CDR2 FQNEAQ (reference sequence). With 4 bases clipped from V and 9 bases from J, the junction kept 8 bases outside the gene matches. The table came from immunoSEQ multiplex PCR; TCRdb's copy has only in-frame clones and leaves some out. This sample has over 75,000 clones; 87% occur once, and the top ten carry roughly 4.9%. The sample here was CD4+ or CD8+ T cells sorted from blood, taken in a trial of the OX40 agonist ivuxolimab. This rearrangement joins TRBV7-9 to TRBJ2-7; 8 positions match TRBD1. The sequence was collected from an adult with an advanced solid tumor such as melanoma, head and neck, liver or kidney cancer. CDR3 coding DNA: TGTGCCAGCAGCTCCCAGGGGGCAAGAAGGCAGTACGTC. Translating it yields CASSSQGARRQYV.